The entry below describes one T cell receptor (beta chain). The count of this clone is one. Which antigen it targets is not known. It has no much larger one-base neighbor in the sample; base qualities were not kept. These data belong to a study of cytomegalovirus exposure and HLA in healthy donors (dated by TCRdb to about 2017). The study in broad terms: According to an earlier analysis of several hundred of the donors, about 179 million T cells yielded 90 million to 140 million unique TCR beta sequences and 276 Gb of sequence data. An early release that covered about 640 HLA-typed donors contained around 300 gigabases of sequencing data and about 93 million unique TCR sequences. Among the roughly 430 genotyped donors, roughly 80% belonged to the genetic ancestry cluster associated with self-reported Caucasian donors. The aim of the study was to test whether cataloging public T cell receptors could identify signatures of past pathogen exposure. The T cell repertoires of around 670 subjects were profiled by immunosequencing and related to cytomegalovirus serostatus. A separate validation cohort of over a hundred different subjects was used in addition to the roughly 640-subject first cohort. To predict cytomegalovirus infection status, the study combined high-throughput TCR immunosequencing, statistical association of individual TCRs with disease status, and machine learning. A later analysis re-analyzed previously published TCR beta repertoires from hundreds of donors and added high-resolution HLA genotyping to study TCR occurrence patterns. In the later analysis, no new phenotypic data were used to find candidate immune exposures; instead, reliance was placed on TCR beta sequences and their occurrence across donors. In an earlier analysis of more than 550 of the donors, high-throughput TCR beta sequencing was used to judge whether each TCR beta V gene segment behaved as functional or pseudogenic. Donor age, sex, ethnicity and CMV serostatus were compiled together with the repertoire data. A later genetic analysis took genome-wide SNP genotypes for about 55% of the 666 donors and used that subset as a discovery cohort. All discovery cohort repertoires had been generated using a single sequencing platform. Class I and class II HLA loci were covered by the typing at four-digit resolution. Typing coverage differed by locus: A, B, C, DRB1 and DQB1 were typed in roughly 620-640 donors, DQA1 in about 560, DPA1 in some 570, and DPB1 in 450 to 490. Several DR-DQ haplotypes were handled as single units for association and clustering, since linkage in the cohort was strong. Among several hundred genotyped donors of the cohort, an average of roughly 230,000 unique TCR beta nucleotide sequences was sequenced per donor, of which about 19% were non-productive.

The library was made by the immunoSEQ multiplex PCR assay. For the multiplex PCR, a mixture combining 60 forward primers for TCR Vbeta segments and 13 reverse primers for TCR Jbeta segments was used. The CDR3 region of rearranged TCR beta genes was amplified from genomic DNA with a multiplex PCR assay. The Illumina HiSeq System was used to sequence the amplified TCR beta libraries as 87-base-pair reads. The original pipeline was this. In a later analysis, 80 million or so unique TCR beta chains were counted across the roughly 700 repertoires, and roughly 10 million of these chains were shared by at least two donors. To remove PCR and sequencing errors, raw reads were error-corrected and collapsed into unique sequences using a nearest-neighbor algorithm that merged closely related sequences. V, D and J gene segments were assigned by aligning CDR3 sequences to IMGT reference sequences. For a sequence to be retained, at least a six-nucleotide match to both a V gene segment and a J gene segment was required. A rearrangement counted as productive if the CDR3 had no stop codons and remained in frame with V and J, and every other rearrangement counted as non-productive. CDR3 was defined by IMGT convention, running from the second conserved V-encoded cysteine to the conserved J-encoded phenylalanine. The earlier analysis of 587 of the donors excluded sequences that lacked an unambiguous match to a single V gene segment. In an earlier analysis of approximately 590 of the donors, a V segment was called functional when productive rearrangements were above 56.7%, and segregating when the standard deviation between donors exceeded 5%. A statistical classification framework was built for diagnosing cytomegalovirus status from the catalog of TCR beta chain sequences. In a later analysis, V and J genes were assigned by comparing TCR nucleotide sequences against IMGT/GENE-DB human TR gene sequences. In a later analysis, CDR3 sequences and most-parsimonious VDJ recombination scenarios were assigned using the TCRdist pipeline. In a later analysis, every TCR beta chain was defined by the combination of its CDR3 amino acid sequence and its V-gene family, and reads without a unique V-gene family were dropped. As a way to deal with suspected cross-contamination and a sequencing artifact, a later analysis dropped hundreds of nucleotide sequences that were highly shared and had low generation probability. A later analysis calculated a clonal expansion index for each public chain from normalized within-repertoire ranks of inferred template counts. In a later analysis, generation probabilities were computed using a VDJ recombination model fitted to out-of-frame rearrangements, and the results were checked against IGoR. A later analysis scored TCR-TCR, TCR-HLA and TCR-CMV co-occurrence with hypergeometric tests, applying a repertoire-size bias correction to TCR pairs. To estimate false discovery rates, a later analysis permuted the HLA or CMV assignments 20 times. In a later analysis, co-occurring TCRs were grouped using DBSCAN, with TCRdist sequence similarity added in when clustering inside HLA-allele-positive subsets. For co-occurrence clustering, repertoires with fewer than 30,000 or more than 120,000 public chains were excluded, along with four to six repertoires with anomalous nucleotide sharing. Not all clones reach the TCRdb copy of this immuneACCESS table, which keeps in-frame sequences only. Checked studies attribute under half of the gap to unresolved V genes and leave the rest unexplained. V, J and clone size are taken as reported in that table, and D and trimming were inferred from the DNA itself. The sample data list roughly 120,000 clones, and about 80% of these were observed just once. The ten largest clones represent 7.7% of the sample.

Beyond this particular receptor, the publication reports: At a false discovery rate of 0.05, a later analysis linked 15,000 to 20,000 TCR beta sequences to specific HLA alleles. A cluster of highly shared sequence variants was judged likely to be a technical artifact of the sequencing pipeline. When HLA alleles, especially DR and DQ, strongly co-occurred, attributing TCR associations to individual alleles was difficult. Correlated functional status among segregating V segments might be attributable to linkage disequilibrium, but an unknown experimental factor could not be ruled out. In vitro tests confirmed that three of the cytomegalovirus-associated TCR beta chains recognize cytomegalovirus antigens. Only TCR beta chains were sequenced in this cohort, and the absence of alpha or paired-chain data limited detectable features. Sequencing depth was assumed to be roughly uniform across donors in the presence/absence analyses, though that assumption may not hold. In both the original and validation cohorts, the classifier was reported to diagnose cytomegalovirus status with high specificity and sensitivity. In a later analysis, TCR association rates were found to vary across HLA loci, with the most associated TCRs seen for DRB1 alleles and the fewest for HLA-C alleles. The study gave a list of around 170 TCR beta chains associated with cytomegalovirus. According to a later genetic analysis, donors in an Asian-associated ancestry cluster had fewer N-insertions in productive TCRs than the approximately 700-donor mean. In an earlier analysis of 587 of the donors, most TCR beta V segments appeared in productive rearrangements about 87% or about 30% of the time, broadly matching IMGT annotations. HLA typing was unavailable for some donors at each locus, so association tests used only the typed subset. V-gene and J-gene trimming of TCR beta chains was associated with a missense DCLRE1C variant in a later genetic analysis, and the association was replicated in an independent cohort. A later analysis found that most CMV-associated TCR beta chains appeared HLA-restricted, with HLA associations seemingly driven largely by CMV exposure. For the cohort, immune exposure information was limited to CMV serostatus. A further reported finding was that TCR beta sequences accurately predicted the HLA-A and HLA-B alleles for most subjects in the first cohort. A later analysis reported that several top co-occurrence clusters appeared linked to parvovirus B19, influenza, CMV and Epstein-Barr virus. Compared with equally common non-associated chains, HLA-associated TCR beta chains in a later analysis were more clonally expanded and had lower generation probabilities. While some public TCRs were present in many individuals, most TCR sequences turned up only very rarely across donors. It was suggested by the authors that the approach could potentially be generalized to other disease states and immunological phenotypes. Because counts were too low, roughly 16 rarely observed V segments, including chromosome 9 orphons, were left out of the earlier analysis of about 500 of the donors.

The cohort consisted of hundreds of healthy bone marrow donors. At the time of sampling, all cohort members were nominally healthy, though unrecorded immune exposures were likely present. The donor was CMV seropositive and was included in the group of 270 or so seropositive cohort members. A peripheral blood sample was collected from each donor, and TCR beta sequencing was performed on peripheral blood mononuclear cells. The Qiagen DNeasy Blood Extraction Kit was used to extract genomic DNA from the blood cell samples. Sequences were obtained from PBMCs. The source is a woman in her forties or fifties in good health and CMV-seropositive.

The nucleotide sequence is TGTGCCAGCAGCTCACTCTATAGCAATCAGCCCCAGCATTTT. Its translation is CASSSLYSNQPQHF. Recombination linked TRBV11-2 to TRBJ1-5, with no D gene named confidently. The CDR3 spans 14 residues, from the cysteine through the phenylalanine. Left in the record is the CDR3 DNA by itself, 42 bases read in frame from the first base. V is pared back by 4 bases and J by 0 bases, with 7 bases lying between the germline termini. As encoded in the germline V gene, CDR1 is SGHAT while CDR2 is FQNNGV.